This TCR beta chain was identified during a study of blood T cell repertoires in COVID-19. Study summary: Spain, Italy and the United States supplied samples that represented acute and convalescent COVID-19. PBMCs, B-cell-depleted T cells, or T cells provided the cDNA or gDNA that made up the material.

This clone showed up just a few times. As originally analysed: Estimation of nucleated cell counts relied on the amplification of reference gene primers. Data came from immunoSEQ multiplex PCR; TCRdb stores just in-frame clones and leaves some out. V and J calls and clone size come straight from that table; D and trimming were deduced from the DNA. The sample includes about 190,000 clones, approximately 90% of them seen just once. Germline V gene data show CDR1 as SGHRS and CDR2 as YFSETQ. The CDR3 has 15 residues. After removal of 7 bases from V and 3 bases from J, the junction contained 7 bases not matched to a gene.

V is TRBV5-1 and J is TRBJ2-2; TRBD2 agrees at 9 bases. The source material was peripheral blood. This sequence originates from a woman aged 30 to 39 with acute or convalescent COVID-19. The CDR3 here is CASGLAILDTGELFF. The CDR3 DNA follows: TGCGCCAGCGGACTAGCGATCCTGGACACCGGGGAGCTGTTTTTT. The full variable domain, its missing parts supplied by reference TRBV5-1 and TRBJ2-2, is KAGVTQTPRYLIKTRGQQVTLSCSPISGHRSVSWYQQTPGQGLQFLFEYFSETQRNKGNFPGRFSGRQFSNSRSEMNVSTLELGDSALYLCASGLAILDTGELFFGEGSRLTVL.